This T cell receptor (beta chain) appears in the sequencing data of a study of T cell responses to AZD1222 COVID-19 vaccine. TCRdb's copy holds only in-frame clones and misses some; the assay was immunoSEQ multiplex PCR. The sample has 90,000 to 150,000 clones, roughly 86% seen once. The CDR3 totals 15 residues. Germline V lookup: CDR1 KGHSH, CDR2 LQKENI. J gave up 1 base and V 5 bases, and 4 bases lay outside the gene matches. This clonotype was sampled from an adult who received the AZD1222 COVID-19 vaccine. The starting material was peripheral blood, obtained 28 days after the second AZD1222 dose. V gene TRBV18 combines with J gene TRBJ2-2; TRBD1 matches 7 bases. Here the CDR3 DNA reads TGTGCCAGCTCATTTTGGACAGGGAACACCGGGGAGCTGTTTTTT. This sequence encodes CASSFWTGNTGELFF.